Sequencing of this T cell receptor (beta chain) was carried out in a study of blood T cell repertoires in COVID-19. Study-level information: Collection of acute and convalescent COVID-19 samples took place in the United States, Italy and Spain.

This CDR3 spans 15 amino acids. CDR1 and CDR2 (germline): SNHLY, FYNNEI. V was cut by 5 bases and J by 5 bases, with 16 bases left in between. Original processing methods: Quantification of nucleated cells was approximated via reference gene primer amplification. The repertoire was sequenced with immunoSEQ multiplex PCR; TCRdb's copy has only in-frame clones and lacks some. V, J and clone size were drawn from that table, and D and trimming were deduced from the DNA. The sample consists of roughly 260,000 clones, approximately 80% of them appearing once. This clonotype was sampled from a woman in her thirties or forties with active or convalescent COVID-19. The genes are TRBV2 and TRBJ2-1; a weak D match, TRBD2 (6 bases). Source material: peripheral blood. The CDR3, as DNA: TGTGCCAGCAGTCGCGGGACTCCCCGCAACAATGAGCAGTTCTTC. Its translation is CASSRGTPRNNEQFF.